A selection of T cell receptor beta chains follows, all from one sample in a study of blood T cell repertoires in COVID-19. Using immunoSEQ multiplex PCR, the repertoire was profiled, and TCRdb retains in-frame clones only, with some absent. The sample lists about 220,000 clones, about 81% occurring once. Specimen: peripheral blood. The receptors stem from a woman aged 80 or over with COVID-19, enrolled during active disease. Both conserved end residues are part of each CDR3. Each record gives: J gene, D gene, clone size, V gene, CDR3 length, CDR3 DNA, CDR3 protein. The D gene is left open where the match is weak. Clone size, where shown, is once, few, many, or a class for clones that have expanded.

TRBJ1-2 TRBD1 - TRBV5-1 16 TGCGCCAGCAGCCGGGACCGGGACAGCTCTAACTATGGCTACACCTTC CASSRDRDSSNYGYTF
TRBJ2-5 - - TRBV7-9 14 TGTGCCAGCAGCTTGGAGGCTGCCCAAGAGACCCAGTACTTC CASSLEAAQETQYF
TRBJ2-7 TRBD1 - TRBV28 14 TGTGCCAGCACCCTCAGGGACAGGGGGTACGAGCAGTACTTC CASTLRDRGYEQYF
TRBJ2-5 TRBD1 - TRBV19 15 TGTGCCAGTAGTATAGGGGGGACAGGGAAAGAGACCCAGTACTTC CASSIGGTGKETQYF
TRBJ1-1 - - TRBV28 12 TGTGCCAGCAGAAGCATGAACACTGAAGCTTTCTTT CASRSMNTEAFF
TRBJ2-2 - once TRBV12-2 20 TGTGCAAGTCGCTTAGTGTTGCTAGCGGGGGGGCCTAGTCACACCGGGGAGCTGTTTTTT CASRLVLLAGGPSHTGELFF
TRBJ2-1 TRBD2 - TRBV24-1 15 TGTGCCACCAGTGATTTGAGCGGGAGTAAAAGTGAGCAGTTCTTC CATSDLSGSKSEQFF
TRBJ2-1 TRBD2 - TRBV12-3/TRBV12-4 12 TGTGCCAGCACCACCCTAGCGGGGGGGCTGTTCTTC CASTTLAGGLFF
TRBJ2-1 - - TRBV2 13 TGTGCCAGCAGTGGCCAGAGGGATTTCGAGCAGTTCTTC CASSGQRDFEQFF
TRBJ2-7 TRBD1 - TRBV7-9 15 TGTGCCAGCAGCCCCGACAGGGGGTTTACCTACGAGCAGTACTTC CASSPDRGFTYEQYF
TRBJ2-1 - - TRBV7-3 14 TGTGCCAGCAGCTATGCCCCGGGAATCAATGAGCAGTTCTTC CASSYAPGINEQFF
TRBJ2-7 TRBD1 - TRBV5-1 16 TGCGCCAGCAGCCCCCTCGCGGGACAGGGAGGGAGCGAGCAGTACTTC CASSPLAGQGGSEQYF
TRBJ2-7 - - TRBV7-2 14 TGTGCCAGCAGCTTAGCTGGCCAGATCTACGAGCAGTACTTC CASSLAGQIYEQYF
TRBJ2-3 TRBD1 - TRBV3-1/TRBV3-2 15 TGTGCCAGCAGCCCGGACAGGGCTATTCGGTATACGCAGTATTTT CASSPDRAIRYTQYF
TRBJ2-5 TRBD1 - TRBV28 14 TGTGCCAGCAGTTCCCAGGGGGCGGGGGAGACCCAGTACTTC CASSSQGAGETQYF
TRBJ2-1 - - TRBV2 13 TGTGCCAGCAGTGAAAGGGGTAGGGCCTTGGGGTTCTTC CASSERGRALGFF
TRBJ2-1 - - TRBV5-4 14 TGTGCCAGCAGCTTGTTGCTGGAGGGCGATGAGCAGTTCTTC CASSLLLEGDEQFF
TRBJ1-5 - - TRBV6-1 14 TGTGCCAGCAGTGAAGGAGGCAAGTATCAGCCCCAGCATTTT CASSEGGKYQPQHF
TRBJ1-4 - - TRBV10-3 13 TGTGCCACAAACGGGGGTACTCATGAAAAACTGTTTTTT CATNGGTHEKLFF
TRBJ1-5 - - TRBV6-2/TRBV6-3 14 TGTGCCAGCAGTTACGACAGCCAAAATCAGCCCCAGCATTTT CASSYDSQNQPQHF
TRBJ1-4 - - TRBV30 14 TGTGCCTGGGAGGGGCCTGCCTCTAATGAAAAACTGTTTTTT CAWEGPASNEKLFF
TRBJ2-1 TRBD2 - TRBV11-3 18 TGTGCCAGCAGCTTAGAGTTGGGGGTCAAGCGGGACTACAATGAGCAGTTCTTC CASSLELGVKRDYNEQFF